One sample yielded the 15 T cell receptor beta chains listed below, sequenced in a study of blood T cell repertoires in COVID-19. The assay was immunoSEQ multiplex PCR, and TCRdb's table has in-frame clones only and misses some. Among 220,000 or so clones listed, about 93% were seen once. Sample: peripheral blood. All receptors come from a man aged 55 to 70 with COVID-19, enrolled during active disease.

The rearrangement joins TRBV27 to TRBJ2-3; 7 bases fit TRBD1. The CDR3 is made up of 14 amino acids. Germline CDR1 MNHEY, CDR2 SMNVEV (reference sequence). Trimming removed 6 bases from V and 1 base from J; junction bases left unmatched: 4. In DNA, the CDR3 is TGTGCCAGCAGACCGCAGGGGGGCACAGATACGCAGTATTTT. It yields the protein CASRPQGGTDTQYF.

The chain has TRBV6-1 and TRBJ2-7; D is possibly TRBD1 (5 bases). The ends were cut back, 5 bases at V and 0 bases at J, with 14 bases in the middle. This CDR3 spans 15 amino acids. CDR1 is MNHNS, CDR2 SASEGT, per germline. The CDR3 sequence is CASSLQVPLSYEQYF. The CDR3 DNA is TGTGCCAGCAGTCTACAGGTGCCTCTCTCCTACGAGCAGTACTTC.

In this sample, this clone turned up once. Distinct nucleotide sequences in the sample also encode this CDR3. The chain links TRBV7-2 to TRBJ1-2, with TRBD1 matching 8 bases. Germline lookup yields CDR1 SGHTA and CDR2 FQGNSA. The CDR3 has 13 amino acids. Losses at the gene ends were 6 bases for V and 2 bases for J; bases not matched to a gene: 2. The CDR3 sequence: CASSRDRNYGYTF. CDR3 sequence (DNA): TGTGCCAGCAGTCGGGACAGGAACTATGGCTACACCTTC.

CDR3 residues: CASSYTDATYEQYF. CDR3 DNA sequence: TGTGCCAGCAGTTACACAGACGCGACCTACGAGCAGTACTTC. The chain uses TRBV6-5 and TRBJ2-7; D not resolved. Looked up from germline, CDR1 is MNHEY and CDR2 is SVGAGI. CDR3 length: 14 residues. V lost 2 bases, J lost 2 bases, and 10 bases lay in between.

The chain couples TRBV29-1 to TRBJ1-1; 11 bases match TRBD1. Germline V gene data show CDR1 as SQVTM and CDR2 as ANQGSEA. V lost 5 bases to trimming and J lost 10 bases; unmatched junction nucleotides: 12. CDR3 length equals 14 residues. This CDR3 is CSVYNMDRGLGAFF. For the CDR3, the DNA is TGCAGCGTTTACAATATGGACAGGGGGCTTGGAGCTTTCTTT.

This chain joins TRBV19 and TRBJ1-2; TRBD1 aligns across 7 bases. Germline V gives CDR1 LNHDA, CDR2 SQIVND (reference sequence). The length of the CDR3 is 17 residues. V lost 7 bases, J lost 0 bases, and 14 bases stayed unmatched. The CDR3 spells CASTEGAARGTNYGYTF. CDR3 DNA sequence: TGTGCCAGTACCGAGGGGGCAGCGAGGGGAACTAACTATGGCTACACCTTC.

This clone was counted once. The chain has TRBV5-4 and TRBJ1-2; D gene unclear. Germline V lookup: CDR1 SGHNT, CDR2 YYREEE (reference sequence). The germline V and J ends were trimmed by 6 bases and 0 bases, with 9 bases remaining between them. The CDR3 contains 13 residues. The CDR3 region has the DNA TGTGCCAGCACCGTACAAACTAACTATGGCTACACCTTC. It is translated as CASTVQTNYGYTF.

The chain uses TRBV2 and TRBJ2-2; tentative D call: TRBD2 (5 bases). There are 16 residues in the CDR3. Germline assignment: CDR1 SNHLY and CDR2 FYNNEI. Deletions cut 3 bases from V and 6 bases from J, with 17 bases between. The CDR3 loop reads CASSDTRVKLAGELFF. The CDR3 bases are TGTGCCAGCAGTGATACGAGGGTAAAACTTGCCGGGGAGCTGTTTTTT.

CDR3 DNA: TGTGCCACCAGTGACCCTAGCTCTCTCTCCTACAATGAGCAGTTCTTC. Translated: CATSDPSSLSYNEQFF. V is TRBV24-1 and J is TRBJ2-1; D may be TRBD2 (5 bases). Germline V CDR1 and CDR2: KGHDR, SFDVKD. The V gene lost 4 bases and the J gene lost 0 bases, with 12 bases spanning the gap. CDR3 length: 16 amino acids.

The chain recombines TRBV5-1 with TRBJ1-4; D call uncertain. Germline CDR1 is SGHRS and CDR2 is YFSETQ. The V end lost 3 bases, the J end lost 0 bases, and 12 bases lay between the germline ends. This CDR3 spans 16 amino acids. The CDR3 protein is CASSSIPEATNEKLFF. DNA for the CDR3: TGCGCCAGCAGCTCGATCCCGGAGGCAACTAATGAAAAACTGTTTTTT.

The chain is built from TRBV5-4 and TRBJ1-1; 8 bases are shared with TRBD1. The germline CDR1 and CDR2 sequences are SGHNT and YYREEE (reference sequence). Trimming cost V 5 bases and J 3 bases; bases outside gene matches: 0. The CDR3 has 12 amino acids. The CDR3 sequence is CASRGQDTEAFF. The CDR3 DNA sequence: TGTGCCAGCAGGGGACAGGACACTGAAGCTTTCTTT.

V gene TRBV7-2 combines with J gene TRBJ2-2; 9 positions match TRBD2. The CDR3 is made up of 18 amino acids. The germline V gene has CDR1 SGHTA and CDR2 FQGNSA. V shed 1 base and J 7 bases; nucleotides not matched to a gene: 13. The CDR3 is CASSLGRGRVERGGELFF. The CDR3 DNA sequence: TGTGCCAGCAGCTTAGGACGCGGGAGGGTGGAGAGAGGCGGGGAGCTGTTTTTT.

V usage is TRBV12-3 or TRBV12-4 and J usage is TRBJ2-7; D gene unclear. V gave up 5 bases and J gave up 12 bases, with 20 bases separating them. The CDR3 has 13 amino acids. CDR3 bases: TGTGCCAGCAGTCAAAACCGGGTTTCCATGGGGTACTTC. This gives the protein CASSQNRVSMGYF.

The genes are TRBV28 and TRBJ2-2, with D possibly matching TRBD2 (6 bases). The CDR3 length is 15 residues. The V end lost 5 bases, the J end lost 7 bases, and 17 bases lay between the germline ends. Per germline, CDR1 MDHEN and CDR2 SYDVKM. The CDR3: CASSRGPSRGGELFF. CDR3 nucleotides: TGTGCCAGCAGTCGAGGGCCATCGCGGGGCGGGGAGCTGTTTTTT.

V is TRBV24-1 and J is TRBJ2-1; D possibly corresponds to TRBD1 (5 bases). CDR1 and CDR2 (germline): KGHDR, SFDVKD. The CDR3 totals 13 residues. Trimming took off 4 bases at V and 3 bases at J, with 6 bases between the two ends. CDR3 loop: CATSETGYNEQFF. CDR3 bases: TGTGCCACCAGTGAAACAGGCTACAATGAGCAGTTCTTC.